The clone carrying this T cell receptor beta chain came up a few times. Its antigen is not known. This record comes from a study of CD8 T cells in ankylosing spondylitis. Via MiXCR, TCRdb re-called the 5' RACE reads, giving one row per CDR3 protein. The sample records hundreds of thousands of distinct CDR3 sequences, 10% to 15% being singletons. The CDR3 has 11 amino acids. V shed 9 bases and J shed 3 bases, with 8 bases lying between them. Per the germline V gene, CDR1 is LGHNT and CDR2 is FRNRAP. Whole-study results and caveats: Significantly higher representation of disease-linked clones was reported for matched ankylosing spondylitis synovial fluid. Roughly eight highly homologous variants formed a TCR beta motif that appeared characteristic of ankylosing spondylitis blood. There were earlier reports of some motif variants in reactive arthritis synovial fluid and blood.

The sequenced material came from blood, either unsorted or a sorted T cell fraction (not recorded which). The clonotype was recovered from a male donor with ankylosing spondylitis. The chain has TRBV12-5 and TRBJ1-2; a weak D match, TRBD1 (5 bases). The CDR3 here is CAREGYYGYTF. The CDR3 DNA is TGTGCTAGAGAGGGGTACTATGGCTACACCTTC.